A single sample is the source of the 23 T cell receptor beta chains below, sequenced in a study of blood T cell repertoires in COVID-19. Profiled with immunoSEQ multiplex PCR; TCRdb holds only in-frame clones, not every one. Of 450,000 to 600,000 clones in the sample, around 90% are singletons; the top ten hold about 0.7%. Sequenced material: PBMCs or T cells enriched from blood (not recorded which). The receptors come from a woman aged 18-30 years who had recovered from COVID-19.

This chain links TRBV20-1 with TRBJ2-3, with TRBD2 matching 7 bases. The CDR3 extends over 16 amino acids. V lost 3 bases, J lost 0 bases, and 9 bases stayed unmatched. Per germline, CDR1 DFQATT and CDR2 SNEGSKA (reference sequence). The CDR3 is CSASLGGVSSTDTQYF. As DNA, the CDR3 is TGCAGTGCTAGTTTGGGAGGGGTTTCTAGCACAGATACGCAGTATTTT.

This clone occurred once. The V call is TRBV7-2, the J call TRBJ2-3; 8 nucleotides align to TRBD2. This CDR3 contains 15 residues. Germline CDR1 is SGHTA and CDR2 is FQGNSA. After removal of 7 bases from V and 8 bases from J, the junction contained 14 bases not matched to a gene. CDR3: CASTPSGGNEGTQYF. The CDR3 region has the DNA TGTGCCAGCACCCCGAGCGGGGGAAACGAGGGTACGCAGTATTTT. Using reference TRBV7-2 and TRBJ2-3 for the parts outside the CDR3, the full variable domain is GAGVSQSPSNKVTEKGKDVELRCDPISGHTALYWYRQSLGQGLEFLIYFQGNSAPDKSGLPSDRFSAERTGGSVSTLTIQRTQQEDSAVYLCASTPSGGNEGTQYFGPGTRLTVL.

V gene TRBV29-1 combines with J gene TRBJ2-5; 15 bases fit TRBD2. The CDR3 has 13 amino acids. V was clipped by 7 bases and J by 7 bases; unmatched bases: 4. The germline V gene has CDR1 SQVTM and CDR2 ANQGSEA. The CDR3 here is CSAGTSGGLTQYF. The CDR3 DNA reads TGCAGCGCTGGGACTAGCGGGGGGCTGACCCAGTACTTC.

The rearrangement joins TRBV5-1 to TRBJ2-7, with 11 bases aligning to TRBD1. J gave up 6 bases and V 2 bases, and 4 bases lay outside the gene matches. Germline values: CDR1 SGHRS, CDR2 YFSETQ. The CDR3 length is 14 residues. CDR3 protein: CASSFGQGAGEQYF. In DNA, the CDR3 is TGCGCCAGCAGCTTCGGACAGGGGGCTGGCGAGCAGTACTTC.

CDR3 loop: CAWSPFEGGDEAFF. As DNA, the CDR3 is TGTGCCTGGAGTCCCTTCGAAGGGGGGGATGAAGCTTTCTTT. The chain carries TRBV30 and TRBJ1-1; D is perhaps TRBD1 (6 bases). CDR3 length: 14 residues. The V gene's germline CDR1 is GTSNPN and CDR2 SVGIG (reference sequence). Trimming cost V 2 bases and J 7 bases, with 17 bases left between them. Supplemented by reference TRBV30 and TRBJ1-1, the full variable domain reads SQTIHQWPATLVQPVGSPLSLECTVEGTSNPNLYWYRQAAGRGLQLLFYSVGIGQISSEVPQNLSASRPQDRQFILSSKKLLLSDSGFYLCAWSPFEGGDEAFFGQGTRLTVV.

The chain joins TRBV25-1 to TRBJ2-7; TRBD2 is a possible D gene (5 bases). Germline CDR1 and CDR2: MGHDK and SYGVNS. V gave up 4 bases and J gave up 6 bases, with 7 bases separating them. This CDR3 has 11 amino acids. CDR3 coding DNA: TGTGCCAGCAGTGGGGAGCGCGAGCAGTACTTC. It specifies CASSGEREQYF.

The CDR3 DNA reads as TGTGCCAGCAGTGAAAGTCTGCGGGATACGCAGTATTTT. Translated: CASSESLRDTQYF. The rearrangement joins TRBV6-1 to TRBJ2-3; D remains unclear. V gave up 2 bases and J gave up 6 bases, with 9 bases separating them. The CDR3 consists of 13 residues. Germline-derived CDR1 and CDR2 are MNHNS and SASEGT.

This chain joins TRBV4-1 and TRBJ1-2; D remains unclear. The V gene's germline CDR1 is MGHRA and CDR2 YSYEKL. Between the trimmed V and J ends, which lost 1 base and 2 bases, there was a span of 17 bases. The CDR3 loop spans 17 amino acids. The CDR3 nucleotides are TGCGCCAGCAGCCAAGGGCGAGTAGCTACCAACAACTATGGCTACACCTTC. Translation gives CASSQGRVATNNYGYTF.

This chain links TRBV9 with TRBJ1-6; D not resolved. The CDR3 sequence is 13 residues long. Germline V gene sequence: CDR1 SGDLS, CDR2 YYNGEE. Trimming shortened V by 0 bases and J by 7 bases, and 5 bases separated the two germline ends. CDR3 in DNA: TGTGCCAGCAGCGTAGGGAGAAATTCACCCCTCCACTTT. As protein: CASSVGRNSPLHF.

This clone is a singleton in its sample. Written as DNA, the CDR3 is TGCGCCAGCAGAAACAGAAACAGTATGAACACTGAAGCTTTCTTT. This gives the protein CASRNRNSMNTEAFF. The chain recombines TRBV5-1 with TRBJ1-1; the D is unclear. Trimming shortened V by 5 bases and J by 0 bases, and 14 bases separated the two germline ends. CDR1 SGHRS and CDR2 YFSETQ come from the germline V gene. The CDR3 contains 15 residues.

This clone has a count of ten or more. The V gene is TRBV27, the J gene TRBJ1-2; 7 bases are shared with TRBD1. V shed 0 bases and J 4 bases; nucleotides not matched to a gene: 8. This CDR3 has 16 amino acids. The germline CDR1 and CDR2 sequences are MNHEY and SMNVEV (reference sequence). The CDR3 reads CASSLSGDSFLYGYTF. DNA for the CDR3: TGTGCCAGCAGTTTATCGGGGGACAGCTTCCTCTATGGCTACACCTTC.

The genes are TRBV30 and TRBJ2-7; D gene unclear. Germline CDR1 is GTSNPN and CDR2 is SVGIG (reference sequence). The CDR3 totals 11 residues. V was pared by 1 base and J by 4 bases, with 5 bases between. The CDR3 bases are TGTGCCTGGAGTGCTGTTTACGAGCAGTACTTC. It encodes CAWSAVYEQYF.

The chain couples TRBV28 to TRBJ1-2; the match to TRBD1 covers 7 bases. CDR1 and CDR2 (germline): MDHEN, SYDVKM. The V segment lost 6 bases and the J segment 3 bases; nucleotides outside the gene matches: 4. This CDR3 has 13 residues. The CDR3 here is CASSQGQYYGYTF. The CDR3 DNA is TGTGCCAGCAGCCAGGGACAGTACTATGGCTACACCTTC.

The rearrangement uses TRBV7-9 and TRBJ1-1; the D is unclear. The CDR3 is 15 amino acids. Germline V lookup: CDR1 SEHNR, CDR2 FQNEAQ (reference sequence). Trimming pared 8 bases from V and 3 bases from J, leaving 19 bases between. CDR3 residues: CASYLGWGDDTEAFF. Here the CDR3 DNA reads TGTGCCAGCTACCTGGGATGGGGAGATGACACTGAAGCTTTCTTT.

The chain is built from TRBV4-1 and TRBJ1-2, with D possibly matching TRBD1 (6 bases). Trimming shortened V by 0 bases and J by 5 bases, and 16 bases separated the two germline ends. Germline V gene data show CDR1 as MGHRA and CDR2 as YSYEKL. The CDR3 runs 16 residues. In DNA form, the CDR3 reads TGCGCCAGCAGCCAAGATCGCCGACAGGACGTATATGGCTACACCTTC. Encoded protein: CASSQDRRQDVYGYTF.

The chain couples TRBV19 to TRBJ2-3; 8 bases align to TRBD1. Germline values: CDR1 LNHDA, CDR2 SQIVND (reference sequence). CDR3 size: 14 residues. The junction had 8 bases not matched to a gene; V was cut back by 8 bases and J by 4 bases. CDR3 in amino acids: CASSRTGSPDTQYF. CDR3 DNA sequence: TGTGCCAGTTCTAGGACAGGGTCCCCAGATACGCAGTATTTT.

V gene TRBV2 combines with J gene TRBJ2-7; D gene ambiguous. CDR1 SNHLY and CDR2 FYNNEI come from the germline V gene. Trimming left V 6 bases short and J 5 bases short, with 8 bases between. The CDR3 sequence is 11 residues long. This chain's CDR3 is CASSRADEQYF. The CDR3 nucleotides are TGTGCCAGCAGCCGCGCGGACGAGCAGTACTTC.

This clone appeared a single time. The chain links TRBV11-2 to TRBJ1-2; 9 nucleotides align to TRBD1. The CDR3 totals 13 residues. The ends lost 5 bases at V and 7 bases at J; junction bases unmatched: 5. From germline, CDR1 is SGHAT and CDR2 FQNNGV. The CDR3, as DNA: TGTGCCAGCAGCCTACAGGGGGCGGTTGGCTACACCTTC. This codes for CASSLQGAVGYTF.

The V and J genes are TRBV30 and TRBJ1-1, with D unclear. V shed 3 bases and J shed 5 bases, with 13 bases lying between them. The CDR3 totals 13 residues. Germline CDR1 GTSNPN, CDR2 SVGIG (reference sequence). The CDR3 nucleotides are TGTGCCTGGAGCCGGGAGGAAGGGACTGAAGCTTTCTTT. Protein: CAWSREEGTEAFF. The whole variable domain, filled in from reference TRBV30 and TRBJ1-1, reads SQTIHQWPATLVQPVGSPLSLECTVEGTSNPNLYWYRQAAGRGLQLLFYSVGIGQISSEVPQNLSASRPQDRQFILSSKKLLLSDSGFYLCAWSREEGTEAFFGQGTRLTVV.

This rearrangement joins TRBV14 to TRBJ2-1; 8 bases line up with TRBD1. This CDR3 spans 14 amino acids. Germline CDR1 and CDR2: SGHDN and FVKESK. Trimming removed 2 bases from V and 6 bases from J; junction bases left unmatched: 3. CDR3 residues: CASSQTTGANEQFF. The CDR3 nucleotides are TGTGCCAGCAGCCAAACGACAGGGGCCAATGAGCAGTTCTTC.

This clone was observed a single time. The chain joins TRBV10-3 to TRBJ2-3; 11 positions match TRBD2. CDR1 and CDR2 from the germline V gene are ENHRY and SYGVKD. Unmatched junction bases numbered 9, after V lost 7 bases and J lost 6 bases. This CDR3 has 15 residues. CDR3 coding DNA: TGTGCCATCACCCCGACTAGCGGGGAGGGGGATACGCAGTATTTT. As protein: CAITPTSGEGDTQYF.

This chain joins TRBV11-2 and TRBJ2-1; 8 bases are a match to TRBD2. Losses at the gene ends were 6 bases for V and 6 bases for J; bases not matched to a gene: 13. The germline CDR1 and CDR2 sequences are SGHAT and FQNNGV. The CDR3 has 16 amino acids. CDR3 sequence reads: CASRKPGTRVGNEQFF. As DNA, the CDR3 is TGTGCCAGCAGAAAACCCGGGACTAGGGTAGGCAATGAGCAGTTCTTC.

The chain recombines TRBV20-1 with TRBJ1-5, with D possibly matching TRBD1 (5 bases). The V end lost 3 bases, the J end lost 4 bases, and 10 bases lay between the germline ends. The CDR3 is made up of 13 amino acids. Germline V gene lookup returns CDR1 DFQATT and CDR2 SNEGSKA (reference sequence). CDR3 region: CSASGRGNQPQHF. Written as DNA, the CDR3 is TGCAGTGCTAGTGGGAGGGGAAATCAGCCCCAGCATTTT.